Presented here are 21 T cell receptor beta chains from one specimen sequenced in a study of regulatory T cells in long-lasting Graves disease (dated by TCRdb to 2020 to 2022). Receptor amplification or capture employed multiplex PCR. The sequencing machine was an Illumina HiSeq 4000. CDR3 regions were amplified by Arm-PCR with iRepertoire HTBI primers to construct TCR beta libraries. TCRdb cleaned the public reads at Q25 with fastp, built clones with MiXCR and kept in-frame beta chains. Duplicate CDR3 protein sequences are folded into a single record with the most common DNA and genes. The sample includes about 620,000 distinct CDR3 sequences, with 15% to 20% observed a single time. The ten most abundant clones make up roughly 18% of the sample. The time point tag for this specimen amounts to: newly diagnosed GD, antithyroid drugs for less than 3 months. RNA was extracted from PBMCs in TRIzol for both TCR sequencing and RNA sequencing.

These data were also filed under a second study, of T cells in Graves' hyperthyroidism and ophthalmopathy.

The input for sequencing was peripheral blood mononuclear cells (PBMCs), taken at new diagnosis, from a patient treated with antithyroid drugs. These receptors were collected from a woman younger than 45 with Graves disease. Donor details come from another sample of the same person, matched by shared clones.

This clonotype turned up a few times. CDR3 coding DNA: TGCAGCGTTGGTTCCAGGGAGTTATTCTATGGCTACACCTTC. As protein: CSVGSRELFYGYTF. This chain uses TRBV29-1 with TRBJ1-2, with D tentatively TRBD1 (5 bases). CDR1 SQVTM and CDR2 ANQGSEA come from the germline V gene. V dropped 4 bases and J dropped 4 bases, with 16 bases sitting between them. This CDR3 spans 14 amino acids.

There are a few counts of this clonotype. The CDR3 DNA is TGTGCCAGCAGCTTATCCCGGGAGTACAGGGAAAGTGAAAAACTGTTTTTT. Its translation: CASSLSREYRESEKLFF. The rearrangement links TRBV7-9 to TRBJ1-4, with D perhaps TRBD1 (6 bases). This CDR3 comprises 17 residues. The V gene's germline CDR1 is SEHNR and CDR2 FQNEAQ (reference sequence). Trimming removed 2 bases from V and 7 bases from J, with 20 bases in between.

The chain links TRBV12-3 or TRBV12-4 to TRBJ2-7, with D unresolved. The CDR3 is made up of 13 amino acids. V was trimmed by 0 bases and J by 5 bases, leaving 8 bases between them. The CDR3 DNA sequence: TGTGCCAGCAGTTTAGCGCCCGCTAACGAGCAGTACTTC. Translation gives CASSLAPANEQYF.

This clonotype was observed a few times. DNA for the CDR3: TGCAGTGCTAGAGGGGACTGGGGGGGCACTGAAGCTTTCTTT. It encodes CSARGDWGGTEAFF. The chain employs TRBV20-1 and TRBJ1-1; D perhaps matches TRBD1 (5 bases). CDR1 is DFQATT and CDR2 is SNEGSKA in the germline V gene (reference sequence). Trimming removed 1 base from V and 4 bases from J, with 13 bases in between. The CDR3 covers 14 residues.

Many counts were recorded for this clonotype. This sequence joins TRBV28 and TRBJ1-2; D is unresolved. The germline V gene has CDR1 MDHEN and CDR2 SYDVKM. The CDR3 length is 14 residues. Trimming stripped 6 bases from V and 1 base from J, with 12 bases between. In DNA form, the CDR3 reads TGTGCCAGCAGCTTACTCATAGATAACTATGGCTACACCTTC. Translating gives CASSLLIDNYGYTF.

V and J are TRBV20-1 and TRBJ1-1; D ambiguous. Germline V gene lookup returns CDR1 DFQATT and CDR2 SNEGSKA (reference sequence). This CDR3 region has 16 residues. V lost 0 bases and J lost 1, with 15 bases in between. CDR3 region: CSARDARRLSNTEAFF. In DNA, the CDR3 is TGCAGTGCTAGAGATGCCCGGCGTCTATCGAACACTGAAGCTTTCTTT.

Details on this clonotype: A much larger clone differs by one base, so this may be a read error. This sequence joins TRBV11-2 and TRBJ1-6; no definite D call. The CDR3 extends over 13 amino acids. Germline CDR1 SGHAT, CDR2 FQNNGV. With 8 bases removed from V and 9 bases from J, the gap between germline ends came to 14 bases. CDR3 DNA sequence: TGTGCCAGCTGCACCCGCTATTTTTCACCCCTCCACTTT. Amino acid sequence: CASCTRYFSPLHF.

CDR3 residues: CASSQGSSGRFDEQYF. DNA of the CDR3: TGTGCCAGCAGCCAGGGTTCTAGCGGGAGATTTGACGAGCAGTACTTC. V is TRBV3-1 and J is TRBJ2-7; 10 nucleotides agree with TRBD2. The CDR3 has 16 residues. CDR1 and CDR2 from the germline V gene are LGHDT and YNNKEL (reference sequence). The J segment lost 5 bases and the V segment lost 3 bases, leaving 10 bases of the junction unmatched.

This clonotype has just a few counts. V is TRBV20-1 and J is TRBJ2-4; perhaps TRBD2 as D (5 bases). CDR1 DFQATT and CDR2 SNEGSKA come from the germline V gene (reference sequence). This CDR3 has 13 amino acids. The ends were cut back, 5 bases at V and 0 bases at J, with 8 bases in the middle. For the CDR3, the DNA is TGCAGTGCTCTCGGGATAGCCAAAAACATTCAGTACTTC. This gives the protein CSALGIAKNIQYF.

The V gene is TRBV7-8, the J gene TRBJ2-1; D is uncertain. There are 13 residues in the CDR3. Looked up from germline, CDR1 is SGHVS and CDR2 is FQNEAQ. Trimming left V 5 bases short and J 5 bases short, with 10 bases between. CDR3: CASSQTWNNEQFF. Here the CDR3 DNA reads TGTGCCAGCAGCCAGACATGGAACAATGAGCAGTTCTTC.

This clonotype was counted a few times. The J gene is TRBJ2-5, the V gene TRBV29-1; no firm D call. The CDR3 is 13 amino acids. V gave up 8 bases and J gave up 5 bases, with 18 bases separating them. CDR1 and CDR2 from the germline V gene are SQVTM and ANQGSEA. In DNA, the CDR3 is TGCAGCACCCTTTATGGTTTAATGGAGACCCAGTACTTC. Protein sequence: CSTLYGLMETQYF.

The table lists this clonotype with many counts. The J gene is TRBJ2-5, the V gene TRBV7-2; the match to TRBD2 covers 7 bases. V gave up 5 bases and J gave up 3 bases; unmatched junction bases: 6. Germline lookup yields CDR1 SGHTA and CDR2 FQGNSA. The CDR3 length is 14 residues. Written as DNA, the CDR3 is TGTGCCAGCAGCCAACTAGCGAAGAAAGAGACCCAGTACTTC. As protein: CASSQLAKKETQYF.

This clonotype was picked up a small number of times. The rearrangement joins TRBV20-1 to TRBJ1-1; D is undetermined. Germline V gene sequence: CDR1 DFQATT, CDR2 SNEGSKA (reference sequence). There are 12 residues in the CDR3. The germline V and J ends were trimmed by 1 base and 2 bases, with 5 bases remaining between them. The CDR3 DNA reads TGCAGTGCTAGAGTGGATAACACTGAAGCTTTCTTT. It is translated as CSARVDNTEAFF.

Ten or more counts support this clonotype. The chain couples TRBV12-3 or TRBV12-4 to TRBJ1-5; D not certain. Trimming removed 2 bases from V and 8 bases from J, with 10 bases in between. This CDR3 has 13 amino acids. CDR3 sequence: CASSLHRTEPQHF. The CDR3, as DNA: TGTGCCAGCAGTTTACACCGAACGGAGCCCCAGCATTTT.

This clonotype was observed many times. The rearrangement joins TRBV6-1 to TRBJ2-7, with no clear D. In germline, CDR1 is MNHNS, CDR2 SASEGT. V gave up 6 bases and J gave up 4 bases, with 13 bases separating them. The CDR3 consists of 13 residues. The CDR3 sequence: CASSPRAVYEQYF. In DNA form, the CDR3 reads TGTGCCAGCAGCCCACGGGCCGTATACGAGCAGTACTTC.

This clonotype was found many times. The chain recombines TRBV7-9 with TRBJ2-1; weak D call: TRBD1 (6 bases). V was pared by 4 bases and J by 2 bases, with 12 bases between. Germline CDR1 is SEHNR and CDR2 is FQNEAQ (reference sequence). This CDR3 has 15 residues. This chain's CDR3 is CASSSQGRPYNEQFF. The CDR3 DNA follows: TGTGCCAGCAGCTCACAGGGAAGACCCTACAATGAGCAGTTCTTC. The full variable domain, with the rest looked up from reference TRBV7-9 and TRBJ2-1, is DTGVSQNPRHKITKRGQNVTFRCDPISEHNRLYWYRQTLGQGPEFLTYFQNEAQLEKSRLLSDRFSAERPKGSFSTLEIQRTEQGDSAMYLCASSSQGRPYNEQFFGPGTRLTVL.

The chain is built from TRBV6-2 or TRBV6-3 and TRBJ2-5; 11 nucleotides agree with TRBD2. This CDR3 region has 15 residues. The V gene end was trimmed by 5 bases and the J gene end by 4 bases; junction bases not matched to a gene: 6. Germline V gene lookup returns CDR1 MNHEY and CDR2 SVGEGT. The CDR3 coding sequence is TGTGCCAGCAGTACGGGACTAGCGGCGATAGAGACCCAGTACTTC. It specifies CASSTGLAAIETQYF.

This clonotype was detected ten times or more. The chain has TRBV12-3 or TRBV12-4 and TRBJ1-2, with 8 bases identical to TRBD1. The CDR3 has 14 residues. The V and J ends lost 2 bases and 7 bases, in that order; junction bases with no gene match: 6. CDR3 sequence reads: CASSLFQGASGYTF. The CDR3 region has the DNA TGTGCCAGCAGTTTATTTCAGGGGGCGAGTGGCTACACCTTC.

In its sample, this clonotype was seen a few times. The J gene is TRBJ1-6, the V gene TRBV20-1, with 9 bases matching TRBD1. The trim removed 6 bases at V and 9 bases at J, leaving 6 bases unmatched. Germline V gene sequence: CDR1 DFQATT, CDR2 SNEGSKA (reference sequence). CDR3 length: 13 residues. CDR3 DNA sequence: TGCAGTGCACCGGGACAGGGAGGTTCACCCCTCCACTTT. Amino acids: CSAPGQGGSPLHF.

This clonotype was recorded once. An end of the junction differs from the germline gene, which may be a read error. CDR3 loop: CASGSRGVIEAQYF. The CDR3 DNA follows: TGTGCCAGCGGAAGCAGGGGGGTCATAGAGGCCCAGTACTTC. The V and J genes are TRBV25-1 and TRBJ2-5; possibly TRBD1 for D (7 bases). Germline CDR1 and CDR2: MGHDK and SYGVNS. This CDR3 has 14 residues.

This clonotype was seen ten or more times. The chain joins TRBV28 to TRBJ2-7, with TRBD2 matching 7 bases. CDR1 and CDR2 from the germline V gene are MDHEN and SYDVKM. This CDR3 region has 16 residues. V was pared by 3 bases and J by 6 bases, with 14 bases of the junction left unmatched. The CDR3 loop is CASSFGAGVQLTEQYF. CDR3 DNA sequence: TGTGCCAGCAGTTTTGGGGCGGGAGTTCAGTTAACCGAGCAGTACTTC.